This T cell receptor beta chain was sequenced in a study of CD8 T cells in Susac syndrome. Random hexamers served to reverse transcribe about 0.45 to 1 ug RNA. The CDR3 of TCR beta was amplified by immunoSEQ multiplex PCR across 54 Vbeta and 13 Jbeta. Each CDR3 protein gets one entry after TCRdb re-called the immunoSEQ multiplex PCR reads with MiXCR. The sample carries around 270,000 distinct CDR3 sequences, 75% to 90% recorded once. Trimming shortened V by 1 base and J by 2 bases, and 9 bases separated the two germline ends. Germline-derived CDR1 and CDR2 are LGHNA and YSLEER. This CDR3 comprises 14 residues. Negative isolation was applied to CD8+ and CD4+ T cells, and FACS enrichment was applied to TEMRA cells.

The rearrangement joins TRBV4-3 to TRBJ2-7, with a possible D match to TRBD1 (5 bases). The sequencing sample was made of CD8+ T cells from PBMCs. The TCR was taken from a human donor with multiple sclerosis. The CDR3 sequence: CASSQARAPYEQYF. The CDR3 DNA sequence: TGCGCCAGCAGCCAAGCCAGGGCTCCCTACGAGCAGTACTTC.